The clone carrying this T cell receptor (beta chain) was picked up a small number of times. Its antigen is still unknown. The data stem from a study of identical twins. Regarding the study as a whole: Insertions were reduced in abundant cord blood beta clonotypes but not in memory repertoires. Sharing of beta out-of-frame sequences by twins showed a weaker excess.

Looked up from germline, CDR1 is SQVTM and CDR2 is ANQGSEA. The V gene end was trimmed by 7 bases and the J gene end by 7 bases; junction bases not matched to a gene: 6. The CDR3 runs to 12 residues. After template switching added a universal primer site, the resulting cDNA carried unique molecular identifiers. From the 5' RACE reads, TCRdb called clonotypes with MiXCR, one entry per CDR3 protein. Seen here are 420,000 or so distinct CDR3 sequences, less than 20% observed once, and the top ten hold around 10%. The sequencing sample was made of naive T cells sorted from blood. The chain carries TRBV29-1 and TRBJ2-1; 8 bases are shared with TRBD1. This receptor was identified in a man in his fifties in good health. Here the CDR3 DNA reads TGCAGCGCGGGACAGGCGGTGAATGAGCAGTTCTTC. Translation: CSAGQAVNEQFF.